This T cell receptor beta chain emerged from a study of cytomegalovirus exposure and HLA in healthy donors. The PCR had 60 Vbeta and 13 Jbeta primers. The protocol was immunoSEQ multiplex PCR, while the TCRdb copy is restricted to in-frame clones and leaves out a portion. The data hold about 120,000 clones, with 70% to 80% observed a single time. The germline V and J ends were trimmed by 3 bases and 0 bases, with 15 bases remaining between them. The CDR3 consists of 18 residues. Germline CDR1 SGHAT, CDR2 FQNNGV. This clonotype was sampled from a female donor in good health and CMV-seronegative. Source material: PBMCs. The rearrangement uses TRBV11-2 and TRBJ1-6, with D hard to call. The chain's CDR3 is CASSLPPQPSSYNSPLHF. The CDR3 bases are TGTGCCAGCAGCTTGCCCCCGCAACCGAGCTCCTATAATTCACCCCTCCACTTT.